Reported below is one T cell receptor (beta chain). Its matching antigen is unknown. The data stem from a study of blood T cells in healthy people across ages. General study points: With age, beta diversity per million T cells declined roughly linearly, significantly by 40.

The germline V and J ends were trimmed by 8 bases and 0 bases, with 7 bases remaining between them. The CDR3 has 13 residues. Then a second PCR, running about 6 to 12 cycles, was carried out with a sample-barcoded 5' primer and a J-beta primer mix. A single record per CDR3 protein comes from TCRdb applying MiXCR to the 5' RACE reads. The sample shows fewer than 750,000 distinct CDR3 sequences, more than 45% of them seen only once. Material for sequencing was blood. This clonotype originated in a man aged 80 or over in good health. The J gene is TRBJ1-4, the V gene TRBV12-3 or TRBV12-4; D remains unclear. CDR3 protein: CASGPATNEKLFF. DNA for the CDR3: TGTGCCAGCGGGCCAGCAACTAATGAAAAACTGTTTTTT.